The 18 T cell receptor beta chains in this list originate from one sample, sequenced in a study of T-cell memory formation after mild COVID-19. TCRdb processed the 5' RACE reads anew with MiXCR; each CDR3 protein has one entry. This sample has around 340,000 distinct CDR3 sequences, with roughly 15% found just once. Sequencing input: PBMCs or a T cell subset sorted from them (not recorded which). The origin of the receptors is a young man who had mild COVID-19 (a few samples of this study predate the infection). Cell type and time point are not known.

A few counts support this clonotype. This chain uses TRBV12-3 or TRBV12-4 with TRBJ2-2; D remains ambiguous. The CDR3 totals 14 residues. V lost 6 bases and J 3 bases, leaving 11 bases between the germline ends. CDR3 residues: CASSPSLYTGELFF. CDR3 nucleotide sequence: TGTGCCAGCAGCCCGAGCCTGTACACCGGGGAGCTGTTTTTT.

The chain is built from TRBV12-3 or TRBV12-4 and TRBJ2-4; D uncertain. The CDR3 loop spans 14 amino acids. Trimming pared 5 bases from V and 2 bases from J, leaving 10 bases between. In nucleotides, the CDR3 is TGTGCCAGCAGTCGACTGTTCACCAAAAACATTCAGTACTTC. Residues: CASSRLFTKNIQYF.

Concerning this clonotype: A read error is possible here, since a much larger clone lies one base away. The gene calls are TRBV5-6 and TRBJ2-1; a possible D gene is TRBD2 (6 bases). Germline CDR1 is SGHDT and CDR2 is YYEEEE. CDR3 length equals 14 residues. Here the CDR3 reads CASSLGTTYNEKFF. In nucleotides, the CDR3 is TGTGCCAGCAGCTTGGGGACTACCTACAATGAGAAGTTCTTC.

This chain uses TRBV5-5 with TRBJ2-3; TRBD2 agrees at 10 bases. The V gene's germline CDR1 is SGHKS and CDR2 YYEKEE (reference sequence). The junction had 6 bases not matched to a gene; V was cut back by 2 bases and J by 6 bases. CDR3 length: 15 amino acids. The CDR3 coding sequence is TGTGCCAGCAGCTTTTGGCTAGCGGGGGCGGATACGCAGTATTTT. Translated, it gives CASSFWLAGADTQYF.

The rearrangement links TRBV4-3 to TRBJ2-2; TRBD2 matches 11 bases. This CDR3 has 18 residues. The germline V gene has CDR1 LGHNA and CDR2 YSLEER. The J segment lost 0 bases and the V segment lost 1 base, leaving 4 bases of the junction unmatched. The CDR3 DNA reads TGCGCCAGCAGCCAAGCCCCGACTAGCGGGGCGAACACCGGGGAGCTGTTTTTT. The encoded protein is CASSQAPTSGANTGELFF.

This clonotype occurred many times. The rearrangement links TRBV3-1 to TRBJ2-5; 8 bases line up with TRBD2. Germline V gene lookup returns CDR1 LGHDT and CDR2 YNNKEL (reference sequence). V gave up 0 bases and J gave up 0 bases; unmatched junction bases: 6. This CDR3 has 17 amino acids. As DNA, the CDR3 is TGTGCCAGCAGCCAAGATGCTAGCGGGCTGTACCAAGAGACCCAGTACTTC. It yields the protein CASSQDASGLYQETQYF.

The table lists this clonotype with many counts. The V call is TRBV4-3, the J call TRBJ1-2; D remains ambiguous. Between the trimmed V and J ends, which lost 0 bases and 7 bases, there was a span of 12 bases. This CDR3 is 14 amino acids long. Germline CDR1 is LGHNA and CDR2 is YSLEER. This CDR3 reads CASSQESRMGGYTF. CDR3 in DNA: TGCGCCAGCAGCCAAGAATCCAGAATGGGTGGCTACACCTTC.

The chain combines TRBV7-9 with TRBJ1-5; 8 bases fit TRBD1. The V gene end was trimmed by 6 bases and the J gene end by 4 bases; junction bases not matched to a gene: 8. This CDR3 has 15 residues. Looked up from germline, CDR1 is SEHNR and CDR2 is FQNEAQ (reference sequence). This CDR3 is CASSPGQGLNQPQHF. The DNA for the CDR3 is TGTGCCAGCAGTCCAGGACAGGGACTGAATCAGCCCCAGCATTTT.

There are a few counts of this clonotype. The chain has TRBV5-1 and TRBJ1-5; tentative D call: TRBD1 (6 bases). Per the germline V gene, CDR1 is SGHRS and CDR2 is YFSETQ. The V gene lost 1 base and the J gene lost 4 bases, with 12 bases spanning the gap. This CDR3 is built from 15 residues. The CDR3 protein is CASSLSGGANQPQHF. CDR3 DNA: TGCGCCAGCAGCTTGTCCGGGGGCGCGAATCAGCCCCAGCATTTT.

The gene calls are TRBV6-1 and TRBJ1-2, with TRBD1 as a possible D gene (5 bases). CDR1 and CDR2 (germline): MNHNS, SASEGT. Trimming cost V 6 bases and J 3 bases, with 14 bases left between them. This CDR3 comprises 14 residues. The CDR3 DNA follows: TGTGCCAGCAGCCTTCTTGCGACAGACTATGGCTACACCTTC. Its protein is CASSLLATDYGYTF.

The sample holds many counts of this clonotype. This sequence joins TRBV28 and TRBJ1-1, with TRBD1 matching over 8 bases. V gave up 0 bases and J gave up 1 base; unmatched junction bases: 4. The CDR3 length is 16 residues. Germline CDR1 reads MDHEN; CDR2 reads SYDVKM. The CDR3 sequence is CASSLWADRGNTEAFF. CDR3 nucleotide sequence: TGTGCCAGCAGTTTATGGGCCGACAGGGGGAACACTGAAGCTTTCTTT.

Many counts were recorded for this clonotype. The CDR3, as DNA: TGTGCCAGCAGAACCGGGACAGGGGGAGCCTATGGCTACACCTTC. It translates to CASRTGTGGAYGYTF. The chain recombines TRBV28 with TRBJ1-2; 11 nucleotides align to TRBD1. After removal of 6 bases from V and 4 bases from J, the junction contained 7 bases not matched to a gene. Germline V gene lookup returns CDR1 MDHEN and CDR2 SYDVKM. This CDR3 is 15 amino acids long.

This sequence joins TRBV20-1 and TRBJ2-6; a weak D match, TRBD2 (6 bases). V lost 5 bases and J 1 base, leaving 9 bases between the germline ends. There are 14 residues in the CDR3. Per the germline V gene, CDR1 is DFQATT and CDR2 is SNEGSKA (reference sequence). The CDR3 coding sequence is TGCAGTGCTGGGGACTGGTCTGGGGCCAACGTCCTGACTTTC. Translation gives CSAGDWSGANVLTF.

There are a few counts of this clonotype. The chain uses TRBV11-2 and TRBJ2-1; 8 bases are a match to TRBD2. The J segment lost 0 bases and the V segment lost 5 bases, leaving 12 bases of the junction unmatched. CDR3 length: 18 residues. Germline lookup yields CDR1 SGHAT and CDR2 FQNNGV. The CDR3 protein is CASSGSGGMMSSYNEQFF. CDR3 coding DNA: TGTGCCAGCAGCGGCAGCGGGGGCATGATGAGCTCCTACAATGAGCAGTTCTTC.

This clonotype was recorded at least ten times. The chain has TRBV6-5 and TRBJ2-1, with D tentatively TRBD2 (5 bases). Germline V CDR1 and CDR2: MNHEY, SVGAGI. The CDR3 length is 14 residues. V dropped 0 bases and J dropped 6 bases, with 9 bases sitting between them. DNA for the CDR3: TGTGCCAGCAGTTACTCGAGGGTGCTCAATGAGCAGTTCTTC. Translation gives CASSYSRVLNEQFF.

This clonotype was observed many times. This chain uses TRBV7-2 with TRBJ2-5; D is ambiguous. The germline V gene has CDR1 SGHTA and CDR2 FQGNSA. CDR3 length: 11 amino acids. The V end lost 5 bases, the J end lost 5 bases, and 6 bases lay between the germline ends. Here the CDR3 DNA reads TGTGCCAGCAGCCCTCAGGAGACCCAGTACTTC. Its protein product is CASSPQETQYF.

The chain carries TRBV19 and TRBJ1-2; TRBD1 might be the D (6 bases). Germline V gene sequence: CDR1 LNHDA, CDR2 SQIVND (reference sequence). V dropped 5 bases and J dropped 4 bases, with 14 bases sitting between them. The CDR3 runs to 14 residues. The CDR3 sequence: CASSYFPGAYGYTF. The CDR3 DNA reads TGTGCCAGTAGTTACTTCCCAGGGGCCTATGGCTACACCTTC.

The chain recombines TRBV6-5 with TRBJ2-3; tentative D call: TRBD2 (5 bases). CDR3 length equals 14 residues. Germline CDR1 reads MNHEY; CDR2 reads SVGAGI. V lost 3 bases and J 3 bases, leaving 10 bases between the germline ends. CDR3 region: CASSYTSGTDTQYF. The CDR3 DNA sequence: TGTGCCAGCAGTTATACTTCGGGAACAGATACGCAGTATTTT.